The next 14 T cell receptor beta chains were all read from a single sample in a study of regulatory T cells in long-lasting Graves disease (dated by TCRdb to about 2021). The time point label here, explained by the study, means: persistent/refractory GD, antithyroid drugs over 5 years with positive TRAb. RNA was extracted from PBMCs in TRIzol for both TCR sequencing and RNA sequencing. Libraries came from multiplex PCR. These reads were obtained on an Illumina HiSeq 4000. CDR3 regions were amplified by Arm-PCR with iRepertoire HTBI primers to construct TCR beta libraries. TCRdb reanalyzed the raw reads on its own, using fastp at Q25 for trimming and MiXCR for clone calling, and kept in-frame beta chains. Each record represents a unique CDR3 protein, reported with the most common genes and DNA among its rows. This sample has nearly 350,000 distinct CDR3 sequences in its table, and about 20% of those were observed once. The ten largest clones add up to less than 35% of the sample.

The material sequenced was peripheral blood mononuclear cells (PBMCs), taken when the disease was refractory, from a patient treated with antithyroid drugs. These receptors originate from a female donor with Graves disease.

The chain is built from TRBV5-4 and TRBJ2-7; 8 bases map to TRBD2. The junction had 6 bases not matched to a gene; V was cut back by 1 base and J by 0 bases. The CDR3 runs to 16 residues. Germline values: CDR1 SGHNT, CDR2 YYREEE (reference sequence). The CDR3 DNA is TGTGCCAGCAGCTTGAGTTTTACTAGCGGCTCCTACGAGCAGTACTTC. Residues: CASSLSFTSGSYEQYF.

This chain joins TRBV7-6 and TRBJ1-2, with TRBD1 identical over 7 bases. Germline values: CDR1 SGHVS, CDR2 FNYEAQ. This CDR3 region has 14 residues. Germline trimming cut 5 bases from V and 6 bases from J; bases unmatched to any gene: 9. The chain's CDR3 is CASSPETGNNGYTF. The CDR3 nucleotides read TGTGCCAGCAGCCCAGAGACAGGGAATAATGGCTACACCTTC.

This chain links TRBV2 with TRBJ1-5, with a tentative D call TRBD1 (6 bases). CDR1 is SNHLY, CDR2 FYNNEI, per germline. V shed 7 bases and J shed 6 bases, with 16 bases lying between them. This CDR3 is built from 14 residues. CDR3 amino acids: CASKGGGNGQPQHF. In DNA form, the CDR3 reads TGTGCCAGCAAGGGCGGGGGCAACGGTCAGCCCCAGCATTTT.

This chain links TRBV28 with TRBJ2-1; D ambiguous. V lost 3 bases to trimming and J lost 3 bases, with 9 bases between them. Germline CDR1 and CDR2: MDHEN and SYDVKM. The CDR3 loop spans 14 amino acids. The CDR3 protein is CASSLSGLYNEQFF. For the CDR3, the DNA is TGTGCCAGCAGTTTGTCGGGCCTCTACAATGAGCAGTTCTTC.

This clonotype has only a few counts. The V call is TRBV6-1, the J call TRBJ1-1; no definite D call. Germline loops: CDR1 MNHNS, CDR2 SASEGT. CDR3 length equals 13 residues. V shed 5 bases and J shed 6 bases, with 13 bases lying between them. The CDR3: CASSRQDLAEAFF. CDR3 coding DNA: TGTGCCAGCAGTCGTCAGGATTTGGCTGAAGCTTTCTTT.

The table lists this clonotype with many counts. This rearrangement joins TRBV6-1 to TRBJ1-5; 8 bases are shared with TRBD1. The V and J ends lost 4 bases and 7 bases, in that order; junction bases with no gene match: 9. CDR1 is MNHNS and CDR2 is SASEGT in the germline V gene. The CDR3 has 15 amino acids. In DNA form, the CDR3 reads TGTGCCAGCAGTGTAATGCAGGGGGCAGGGCAGCCCCAGCATTTT. This translates into CASSVMQGAGQPQHF.

This clonotype was seen at least ten times. The chain has TRBV28 and TRBJ1-1, with D hard to call. The CDR3 consists of 16 residues. Trimming took 5 bases from V and 0 from J, leaving 16 bases between them. Germline V gives CDR1 MDHEN, CDR2 SYDVKM. The CDR3 loop reads CASSPYERPMNTEAFF. The CDR3 DNA sequence: TGTGCCAGCAGTCCTTATGAGAGACCCATGAACACTGAAGCTTTCTTT.

This clonotype was seen ten or more times. This CDR3 is CASSLSWAATEAFF. DNA for the CDR3: TGTGCCAGCAGCCTAAGTTGGGCTGCCACTGAAGCTTTCTTT. The chain couples TRBV7-8 to TRBJ1-1, with D hard to call. Trimming removed 5 bases from V and 4 bases from J, with 14 bases in between. The CDR3 runs to 14 residues. Germline V gene sequence: CDR1 SGHVS, CDR2 FQNEAQ.

In this sample, this clonotype turned up many times. This sequence joins TRBV9 and TRBJ1-2; D is unresolved. The CDR3 covers 12 residues. V shed 0 bases and J shed 5 bases, with 5 bases lying between them. Germline CDR1 SGDLS, CDR2 YYNGEE. The chain's CDR3 is CASSVDGYGYTF. The CDR3 DNA follows: TGTGCCAGCAGCGTAGATGGGTATGGCTACACCTTC.

This clonotype was observed at least ten times. Here the CDR3 DNA reads TGCGCCAGCAGCAGCTCGGGGACAGGGGAGAACACTGAAGCTTTCTTT. Its protein is CASSSSGTGENTEAFF. This chain connects TRBV5-1 to TRBJ1-1, with TRBD1 identical over 10 bases. Germline V lookup: CDR1 SGHRS, CDR2 YFSETQ. The CDR3 has 16 residues. Trimming at V came to 4 bases and at J to 1 base, leaving 7 bases not matched to a gene.

To note about this clonotype: This may come from a read error, since a much larger clone is one base off. As DNA, the CDR3 is TGTGCCAGCAGTCCCAAGGGGAGAGGAACTGAAGCTTTCTTT. Protein sequence: CASSPKGRGTEAFF. The rearrangement links TRBV11-3 to TRBJ1-1; a weak D match, TRBD1 (5 bases). V lost 6 bases and J lost 5, with 16 bases in between. CDR1 is SGHNT, CDR2 YENEEA, per germline. The CDR3 has 14 amino acids.

This clonotype was detected ten times or more. The chain couples TRBV12-5 to TRBJ2-2, with D possibly matching TRBD1 (6 bases). The CDR3 loop spans 16 amino acids. V was cut by 0 bases and J by 1 base, with 9 bases left in between. CDR1 is LGHNT, CDR2 FRNRAP, per germline. DNA of the CDR3: TGTGCTAGTGGTTTGGTACTCAGGGGGAACACCGGGGAGCTGTTTTTT. As protein: CASGLVLRGNTGELFF.

There are a few counts of this clonotype. The rearrangement uses TRBV20-1 and TRBJ1-3; D unclear. The germline gives CDR1 DFQATT, CDR2 SNEGSKA (reference sequence). V lost 2 bases, J lost 0 bases, and 11 bases lay in between. This CDR3 spans 15 amino acids. The CDR3 coding sequence is TGCAGTGCTAGAAACCCGTTCGGCTCTGGAAACACCATATATTTT. The encoded protein is CSARNPFGSGNTIYF.

This clonotype has a handful of counts. The genes are TRBV4-1 and TRBJ1-6; D remains ambiguous. Germline V gives CDR1 MGHRA, CDR2 YSYEKL. This CDR3 region has 13 residues. V lost 1 base to trimming and J lost 14 bases, with 12 bases between them. This CDR3 reads CASSQVPKTALHF. CDR3 bases: TGCGCCAGCAGCCAAGTGCCGAAAACAGCCCTCCACTTT.